The next 19 T cell receptor beta chains were all read from a single sample in a study of human T cells and chemical hapten exposure. One entry per CDR3 protein results from TCRdb running MiXCR on the RACE reads. The profile shows fewer than 85,000 distinct CDR3 sequences, 7% to 9.5% of them singletons. The time point is: healthy volunteer bleed at 6 weeks. Unfractionated whole blood was the source from which total RNA was extracted. Sequenced material: whole blood. These receptors all stem from a female donor in good health. Some clones in this sample may be carry-over from other donors' samples.

The chain uses TRBV10-3 and TRBJ2-3; 10 positions match TRBD2. V lost 3 bases, J lost 6 bases, and 12 bases stayed unmatched. Germline loops: CDR1 ENHRY, CDR2 SYGVKD. This CDR3 contains 17 residues. CDR3 sequence reads: CAISESSSGGGVDTQYF. As DNA, the CDR3 is TGTGCCATCAGTGAATCTTCGAGCGGGGGGGGGGTGGATACGCAGTATTTT.

The chain has TRBV19 and TRBJ1-3; D is perhaps TRBD1 (5 bases). Trimming left V 6 bases short and J 3 bases short, with 18 bases between. CDR3 size: 16 residues. Germline V gene lookup returns CDR1 LNHDA and CDR2 SQIVND (reference sequence). CDR3 DNA sequence: TGTGCCAGTAGCCCGGGCAGGGAAGGAATTGGAAACACCATATATTTT. Protein: CASSPGREGIGNTIYF. The full variable domain, in which reference TRBV19 and TRBJ1-3 provide the parts outside the CDR3, is DGGITQSPKYLFRKEGQNVTLSCEQNLNHDAMYWYRQDPGQGLRLIYYSQIVNDFQKGDIAEGYSVSREKKESFPLTVTSAQKNPTAFYLCASSPGREGIGNTIYFGEGSWLTVV.

V and J are TRBV3-1 and TRBJ1-1; tentatively, D is TRBD1 (6 bases). V lost 3 bases to trimming and J lost 9 bases, with 11 bases between them. The CDR3 covers 12 residues. Germline V lookup: CDR1 LGHDT, CDR2 YNNKEL (reference sequence). The chain's CDR3 is CASSQKGGKAFF. The DNA for the CDR3 is TGTGCCAGCAGCCAGAAGGGGGGTAAAGCTTTCTTT.

There are a few counts of this clonotype. This chain joins TRBV25-1 and TRBJ2-6; D not certain. The CDR3 contains 17 residues. The V end lost 1 base, the J end lost 0 bases, and 10 bases lay between the germline ends. Germline loops: CDR1 MGHDK, CDR2 SYGVNS. The CDR3 reads CASSELGTTSGANVLTF. In DNA form, the CDR3 reads TGTGCCAGCAGTGAATTGGGCACAACCTCTGGGGCCAACGTCCTGACTTTC.

Note on this clonotype: Since a much larger clone is just one base distant, this may be a read error. The genes are TRBV20-1 and TRBJ2-1; the match to TRBD2 covers 9 bases. The CDR3 has 15 amino acids. V lost 3 bases to trimming and J lost 10 bases; unmatched junction nucleotides: 13. Per germline, CDR1 DFQATT and CDR2 SNEGSKA (reference sequence). The CDR3 protein is CSARAGGTFGREQFF. The DNA of the CDR3 is TGCAGTGCTAGGGCGGGGGGGACCTTTGGTAGAGAGCAGTTCTTC.

This clonotype was seen repeatedly, ten times or more. This chain connects TRBV18 to TRBJ1-1; D is undetermined. CDR1 is KGHSH, CDR2 LQKENI, per germline. Between the trimmed V and J ends, which lost 3 bases and 0 bases, there was a span of 17 bases. The length of the CDR3 is 17 residues. CDR3 amino acids: CASSPPRRAYMNTEAFF. In DNA, the CDR3 is TGTGCCAGCTCACCGCCGCGACGGGCCTACATGAACACTGAAGCTTTCTTT.

J is TRBJ2-7 and V is TRBV29-1; D is unclear. V gave up 7 bases and J gave up 3 bases, with 10 bases separating them. Germline values: CDR1 SQVTM, CDR2 ANQGSEA. The CDR3 runs to 11 residues. Here the CDR3 DNA reads TGCAGCGCCAAGGACGGCTACGAGCAGTACTTC. It codes for CSAKDGYEQYF.

The chain couples TRBV21-1 to TRBJ1-5; the listed D gene, TRBD1, was not tested against the DNA. TRBV21-1 is shown as a pseudogene. The CDR3 extends over 15 amino acids. CDR3 nucleotide sequence: TGTGCCACCGAAGATACGGACAGTAGCAATCAGCCCCAGCATTTT. It specifies CATEDTDSSNQPQHF.

This clonotype was detected a few times. The J gene is TRBJ1-2, the V gene TRBV7-2; possibly TRBD1 for D (6 bases). Trimming shortened V by 7 bases and J by 5 bases, and 14 bases separated the two germline ends. Germline V CDR1 and CDR2: SGHTA, FQGNSA. The CDR3 is 13 residues long. The CDR3 DNA sequence: TGTGCCAGCACCCCGACAGGCCCGTATGGCTACACCTTC. Translation gives CASTPTGPYGYTF. The entire variable domain, with the rest obtained from reference TRBV7-2 and TRBJ1-2, is as follows: GAGVSQSPSNKVTEKGKDVELRCDPISGHTALYWYRQSLGQGLEFLIYFQGNSAPDKSGLPSDRFSAERTGGSVSTLTIQRTQQEDSAVYLCASTPTGPYGYTFGSGTRLTVV.

This clonotype was detected only a few times. This sequence joins TRBV6-5 and TRBJ2-3, with TRBD2 identical over 9 bases. The V and J ends lost 0 bases and 2 bases, in that order; junction bases with no gene match: 3. The CDR3 length is 16 residues. Germline V gives CDR1 MNHEY, CDR2 SVGAGI. CDR3 loop: CASSYSASGVTDTQYF. CDR3 coding DNA: TGTGCCAGCAGTTACTCGGCTAGCGGGGTCACAGATACGCAGTATTTT.

This clonotype was seen more than once but under ten times. The rearrangement uses TRBV5-1 and TRBJ2-7; tentative D call: TRBD1 (5 bases). Trimming removed 4 bases at V and 4 bases at J, with 9 bases between. The CDR3 spans 12 residues. The germline V gene encodes CDR1 SGHRS and CDR2 YFSETQ. The chain's CDR3 is CASSAQGYEQYF. The CDR3 DNA reads as TGCGCCAGCAGCGCGCAGGGTTACGAGCAGTACTTC. Full variable domain (outside the CDR3, taken from reference TRBV5-1 and TRBJ2-7): KAGVTQTPRYLIKTRGQQVTLSCSPISGHRSVSWYQQTPGQGLQFLFEYFSETQRNKGNFPGRFSGRQFSNSRSEMNVSTLELGDSALYLCASSAQGYEQYFGPGTRLTVT.

Only a few counts were recorded for this clonotype. This rearrangement joins TRBV9 to TRBJ2-6; TRBD1 matches 8 bases. CDR3 length: 17 amino acids. V lost 6 bases to trimming and J lost 0 bases; unmatched junction nucleotides: 8. CDR1 SGDLS and CDR2 YYNGEE come from the germline V gene. The chain's CDR3 is CASKTGAASSGANVLTF. DNA for the CDR3: TGTGCCAGCAAGACAGGGGCCGCTTCCTCTGGGGCCAACGTCCTGACTTTC.

In its sample, this clonotype was seen a few times. The chain employs TRBV12-2 and TRBJ2-3; TRBD2 is taken as the D call from the table, unchecked against the DNA. TRBV12-2 has pseudogene status. This CDR3 has 18 amino acids. This CDR3 reads CASRPTSGGAGTPDTQYF. As DNA, the CDR3 is TGTGCAAGTCGCCCGACTAGCGGGGGGGCCGGTACCCCAGATACGCAGTATTTT.

This clonotype showed up many times. The J gene is TRBJ2-7, the V gene TRBV18, with 7 bases that match TRBD1. CDR1 is KGHSH, CDR2 LQKENI, per germline. The CDR3 is made up of 14 amino acids. The V and J ends lost 3 bases and 0 bases, in that order; junction bases with no gene match: 2. CDR3 DNA sequence: TGTGCCAGCTCACCGACAGGGTCCTCCTACGAGCAGTACTTC. This gives the protein CASSPTGSSYEQYF.

This clonotype was detected only a few times. The chain couples TRBV7-9 to TRBJ2-4, with TRBD2 matching 7 bases. With V trimmed by 5 bases and J by 1 base, 8 bases remained unmatched. The CDR3 is 16 amino acids. Germline-derived CDR1 and CDR2 are SEHNR and FQNEAQ (reference sequence). CDR3 protein: CASSEGLGFAKNIQYF. The DNA of the CDR3 is TGTGCCAGCAGCGAAGGACTAGGGTTCGCCAAAAACATTCAGTACTTC.

As to this clonotype: This could be a read error, since a much larger clone is one nucleotide away. This chain uses TRBV7-9 with TRBJ2-5; D ambiguous. This CDR3 spans 14 amino acids. Germline V gene lookup returns CDR1 SEHNR and CDR2 FQNEAQ (reference sequence). Written as DNA, the CDR3 is TGTGTCAGCAGCCCCGCATTGGCCCAAGAGACCCAGTACTTC. It yields the protein CVSSPALAQETQYF.

The table lists this clonotype with many counts. This sequence joins TRBV29-1 and TRBJ1-6; D is undetermined. V was trimmed by 7 bases and J by 7 bases, leaving 14 bases between them. CDR3 length: 13 residues. CDR1 and CDR2 (germline): SQVTM, ANQGSEA. CDR3 coding DNA: TGCAGCGCCAGGACCGCTCCAAATTCACCCCTCCACTTT. Its translation: CSARTAPNSPLHF. The variable domain in full, completed from reference TRBV29-1 and TRBJ1-6, reads SAVISQKPSRDICQRGTSLTIQCQVDSQVTMMFWYRQQPGQSLTLIATANQGSEATYESGFVIDKFPISRPNLTFSTLTVSNMSPEDSSIYLCSARTAPNSPLHFGNGTRLTVT.

The chain is built from TRBV5-6 and TRBJ2-5; unclear D gene. The V gene lost 1 base and the J gene lost 1 base, with 14 bases spanning the gap. The CDR3 extends over 16 amino acids. The V gene's germline CDR1 is SGHDT and CDR2 YYEEEE. CDR3 DNA sequence: TGTGCCAGCAGCTTGTATTTTAACTTCCCCCAAGAGACCCAGTACTTC. Its protein product is CASSLYFNFPQETQYF. Full variable domain (remainder filled in from reference TRBV5-6 and TRBJ2-5): DAGVTQSPTHLIKTRGQQVTLRCSPKSGHDTVSWYQQALGQGPQFIFQYYEEEERQRGNFPDRFSGHQFPNYSSELNVNALLLGDSALYLCASSLYFNFPQETQYFGPGTRLLVL.

This clonotype appeared a few times. The V call is TRBV6-5, the J call TRBJ2-3, with 8 bases fitting TRBD2. J lost 4 bases, V lost 6 bases, and 9 bases had no gene match. Germline V gives CDR1 MNHEY, CDR2 SVGAGI. This CDR3 has 15 amino acids. The CDR3 coding sequence is TGTGCCAGCAGCCTACGAGCGGGGGCGGCAGATACGCAGTATTTT. Encoded protein: CASSLRAGAADTQYF.